The sequence of this TCR beta chain was determined in a study of cytomegalovirus exposure and HLA in healthy donors. The PCR was carried out with 60 Vbeta primers and 13 Jbeta primers. Data came from immunoSEQ multiplex PCR; TCRdb stores just in-frame clones and leaves some out. The sample comprises roughly 190,000 clones, less than 85% of which are singletons, and about 4.4% rests with the top ten. CDR1 is SGHNT, CDR2 YYREEE, per germline (reference sequence). The CDR3 length is 15 residues. Notes on this clone: The junction differs from germline at one of its ends, possibly a read error.

This TCR was recovered from a man aged 25-45 years in good health and CMV-seropositive. This chain links TRBV5-4 with TRBJ1-5; perhaps TRBD1 as D (5 bases). Input material: PBMCs. The CDR3 spells CASSLGGGSNQPQHF. In DNA, the CDR3 is TGTGCCAGTAGCTTGGGGGGGGGTAGCAATCAGCCCCAGCATTTT.